Below, 28 T cell receptor beta chains from the same sample are listed, as sequenced in a study of blood T cell repertoires in COVID-19. The repertoire was sequenced with immunoSEQ multiplex PCR; TCRdb's copy has only in-frame clones and lacks some. The sample has approximately 220,000 clones, about four fifths seen once. Sequencing was done on a sample of PBMCs or T cells enriched from blood (not recorded which). The receptors stem from a woman between 35 and 50 years old who had been exposed to COVID-19.

The rearrangement joins TRBV5-6 to TRBJ1-1, with D possibly TRBD1 on 6 matching bases. The V gene's germline CDR1 is SGHDT and CDR2 YYEEEE. Trimming took 4 bases from V and 4 from J, leaving 14 bases between them. The CDR3 sequence is 14 residues long. The CDR3 loop is CASSRDRGGTEAFF. CDR3 bases: TGTGCCAGCAGCCGGGACCGAGGGGGCACTGAAGCTTTCTTT. The full variable domain, in which reference TRBV5-6 and TRBJ1-1 provide the parts outside the CDR3, is DAGVTQSPTHLIKTRGQQVTLRCSPKSGHDTVSWYQQALGQGPQFIFQYYEEEERQRGNFPDRFSGHQFPNYSSELNVNALLLGDSALYLCASSRDRGGTEAFFGQGTRLTVV.

The CDR3 nucleotides read TGTGCCAGCAGCCCGCCGGGACAGGCTAATGAAAAACTGTTTTTT. Translating it yields CASSPPGQANEKLFF. The rearrangement links TRBV7-2 to TRBJ1-4; 8 bases line up with TRBD1. Germline-derived CDR1 and CDR2 are SGHTA and FQGNSA. V dropped 5 bases and J dropped 3; count of bases not matched to a gene: 5. This CDR3 has 15 amino acids. The entire variable domain, with the rest obtained from reference TRBV7-2 and TRBJ1-4, is as follows: GAGVSQSPSNKVTEKGKDVELRCDPISGHTALYWYRQSLGQGLEFLIYFQGNSAPDKSGLPSDRFSAERTGGSVSTLTIQRTQQEDSAVYLCASSPPGQANEKLFFGSGTQLSVL.

This chain links TRBV5-4 with TRBJ2-1; D may be TRBD2 (6 bases). Trimming removed 8 bases from V and 4 bases from J, with 19 bases in between. Germline lookup yields CDR1 SGHNT and CDR2 YYREEE (reference sequence). The CDR3 spans 15 residues. The chain's CDR3 is CASALAANTYNEQFF. CDR3 nucleotide sequence: TGTGCCAGTGCCTTAGCGGCAAACACTTACAATGAGCAGTTCTTC. The variable domain in full, with the rest retrieved from reference TRBV5-4 and TRBJ2-1, is ETGVTQSPTHLIKTRGQQVTLRCSSQSGHNTVSWYQQALGQGPQFIFQYYREEENGRGNFPPRFSGLQFPNYSSELNVNALELDDSALYLCASALAANTYNEQFFGPGTRLTVL.

This clone was recorded once. This chain connects TRBV9 to TRBJ2-1; 7 bases line up with TRBD1. The CDR3 runs 12 residues. V lost 5 bases, J lost 7 bases, and 3 bases stayed unmatched. The germline gives CDR1 SGDLS, CDR2 YYNGEE. The CDR3: CASRRQGNEQFF. CDR3 DNA: TGTGCCAGCAGGAGACAGGGAAATGAGCAGTTCTTC.

This clone showed up just once. J is TRBJ2-3 and V is TRBV2, with 8 bases aligning to TRBD2. Germline-derived CDR1 and CDR2 are SNHLY and FYNNEI. This CDR3 region has 15 residues. The junction had 9 bases not matched to a gene; V was cut back by 6 bases and J by 4 bases. The CDR3 DNA follows: TGTGCCAGCAGGATGGCGGCGGGGGGCCCAGATACGCAGTATTTT. This translates into CASRMAAGGPDTQYF.

The rearrangement joins TRBV7-8 to TRBJ2-1, with 14 positions matching TRBD2. Per the germline V gene, CDR1 is SGHVS and CDR2 is FQNEAQ. This CDR3 region has 16 residues. The V gene end was trimmed by 4 bases and the J gene end by 6 bases; junction bases not matched to a gene: 5. DNA for the CDR3: TGTGCCAGCAGCTGGACTAGCGGGGGGCCCCTCAATGAGCAGTTCTTC. The encoded protein is CASSWTSGGPLNEQFF.

The chain is built from TRBV3-1 (or the pseudogene TRBV3-2) and TRBJ2-3, with 7 bases that match TRBD2. This CDR3 spans 16 amino acids. V lost 4 bases and J lost 0; bases outside the gene matches: 7. Germline V gene data show CDR1 as LGHDT and CDR2 as YNNKEL (reference sequence). DNA for the CDR3: TGTGCCAGCAGCCCCTGGGCGGGAGCTAGCACAGATACGCAGTATTTT. Protein: CASSPWAGASTDTQYF.

Written as DNA, the CDR3 is TGCAGCGTTGAAGATCAGGCGGGTTCACCCCTCCACTTT. It translates to CSVEDQAGSPLHF. The gene calls are TRBV29-1 and TRBJ1-6; no clear D gene. CDR1 is SQVTM and CDR2 is ANQGSEA in the germline V gene. Trimming took off 0 bases at V and 9 bases at J, with 9 bases between the two ends. This CDR3 is 13 amino acids long.

The chain uses TRBV29-1 and TRBJ2-7; unclear D gene. Looked up from germline, CDR1 is SQVTM and CDR2 is ANQGSEA. Trimming shortened V by 3 bases and J by 0 bases, and 15 bases separated the two germline ends. The CDR3 is 15 residues long. This CDR3 is CSVDVRPASSYEQYF. CDR3 DNA sequence: TGCAGCGTTGATGTCCGCCCGGCTAGCTCCTACGAGCAGTACTTC.

The chain links TRBV5-1 to TRBJ1-2; D call uncertain. With 0 bases removed from V and 5 bases from J, the gap between germline ends came to 11 bases. The CDR3 is made up of 14 amino acids. The germline V gene has CDR1 SGHRS and CDR2 YFSETQ. The CDR3 nucleotides are TGCGCCAGCAGCTTGGAAGACACGGGGTATGGCTACACCTTC. Residues: CASSLEDTGYGYTF.

V usage is TRBV18 and J usage is TRBJ1-5; 7 bases match TRBD1. The CDR3 runs 13 residues. V gave up 4 bases and J gave up 8 bases; unmatched junction bases: 5. In germline, CDR1 is KGHSH, CDR2 LQKENI. The CDR3 DNA sequence: TGTGCCAGCTCACGACAGGGAGCTGAGCCCCAGCATTTT. Protein product: CASSRQGAEPQHF.

The chain couples TRBV27 to TRBJ1-5; D unclear. The CDR3 is made up of 14 amino acids. Between the trimmed V and J ends, which lost 2 bases and 3 bases, there was a span of 8 bases. From germline, CDR1 is MNHEY and CDR2 SMNVEV (reference sequence). The DNA of the CDR3 is TGTGCCAGCAGTTTAGGCGGCTACAATCAGCCCCAGCATTTT. Translating gives CASSLGGYNQPQHF.

The chain employs TRBV19 and TRBJ1-1, with D possibly matching TRBD1 (6 bases). This CDR3 is 16 amino acids long. Per germline, CDR1 LNHDA and CDR2 SQIVND (reference sequence). V lost 1 base to trimming and J lost 6 bases, with 18 bases between them. This CDR3 is CASSIAGDPTRPEAFF. CDR3 coding DNA: TGTGCCAGTAGTATAGCAGGGGACCCTACCCGGCCTGAAGCTTTCTTT.

The V call is TRBV7-2, the J call TRBJ2-5; the D gene is possibly TRBD2 (6 bases). Per germline, CDR1 SGHTA and CDR2 FQGNSA. Trimming removed 4 bases from V and 3 bases from J, with 9 bases in between. The CDR3 runs 13 residues. CDR3 residues: CASSSGLKETQYF. For the CDR3, the DNA is TGTGCCAGCAGCTCGGGACTCAAAGAGACCCAGTACTTC.

CDR3 sequence reads: CASSATGRTNEKLFF. The CDR3 DNA is TGTGCCAGTAGTGCAACAGGGAGAACTAATGAAAAACTGTTTTTT. The chain employs TRBV19 and TRBJ1-4, with D perhaps matching TRBD1 (6 bases). Trimming shortened V by 5 bases and J by 1 base, and 11 bases separated the two germline ends. The CDR3 is 15 amino acids. Germline CDR1 is LNHDA and CDR2 is SQIVND (reference sequence).

CDR3 bases: TGTGCCAGCAGCTACGGACAGGGCAAGTCACCCCTCCACTTT. This sequence encodes CASSYGQGKSPLHF. This chain joins TRBV11-2 and TRBJ1-6, with 8 bases fitting TRBD1. This CDR3 has 14 amino acids. V was pared by 4 bases and J by 10 bases, with 6 bases of the junction left unmatched. Germline-derived CDR1 and CDR2 are SGHAT and FQNNGV.

The rearrangement links TRBV7-2 to TRBJ2-6; 8 bases are shared with TRBD1. The ends lost 5 bases at V and 4 bases at J; junction bases unmatched: 10. The CDR3 length is 17 residues. Germline CDR1 is SGHTA and CDR2 is FQGNSA. CDR3 DNA: TGTGCCAGCAGCCATATTCAGGGGGCGCCCGGGGCCAACGTCCTGACTTTC. Translating it yields CASSHIQGAPGANVLTF.

The chain employs TRBV28 and TRBJ2-7; the D gene is possibly TRBD2 (5 bases). Trimming stripped 4 bases from V and 2 bases from J, with 12 bases between. Germline values: CDR1 MDHEN, CDR2 SYDVKM. The CDR3 runs to 14 residues. The CDR3 DNA sequence: TGTGCCAGCAGTTATTTCCGGGGAACCTACGAGCAGTACTTC. Residues: CASSYFRGTYEQYF.

This clone showed up just a few times. This sequence joins TRBV7-2 and TRBJ2-3; maybe TRBD2 (7 bases). This CDR3 comprises 15 residues. Trimming took 7 bases from V and 2 from J, leaving 16 bases between them. CDR1 SGHTA and CDR2 FQGNSA come from the germline V gene. CDR3 loop: CASTLGGANTDTQYF. The CDR3, as DNA: TGTGCCAGCACCCTGGGGGGGGCCAACACAGATACGCAGTATTTT.

The chain carries TRBV12-3 or TRBV12-4 and TRBJ1-2, with TRBD1 identical over 7 bases. CDR3 length: 12 residues. Germline trimming cut 7 bases from V and 5 bases from J; bases unmatched to any gene: 4. CDR3 sequence: CASTPTGYGYTF. The CDR3 nucleotides are TGTGCCAGCACCCCGACAGGGTATGGCTACACCTTC.

This chain uses TRBV10-3 with TRBJ1-1, with D perhaps matching TRBD1 (6 bases). Trimming stripped 7 bases from V and 4 bases from J, with 19 bases between. The CDR3 runs 15 residues. The germline CDR1 and CDR2 sequences are ENHRY and SYGVKD. The CDR3 coding sequence is TGTGCCATCACCGGGGAGGGGGGAATGGGCACTGAAGCTTTCTTT. This encodes CAITGEGGMGTEAFF.

The chain is built from TRBV4-1 and TRBJ1-4, with D possibly TRBD1 on 5 matching bases. V shed 1 base and J shed 1 base, with 13 bases lying between them. This CDR3 comprises 17 residues. The germline V gene encodes CDR1 MGHRA and CDR2 YSYEKL. The CDR3 is CASSQGSRVGTNEKLFF. Here the CDR3 DNA reads TGCGCCAGCAGCCAAGGATCCAGGGTGGGAACTAATGAAAAACTGTTTTTT.

This chain uses TRBV28 with TRBJ2-3, with TRBD1 identical over 7 bases. Germline V CDR1 and CDR2: MDHEN, SYDVKM. V shed 6 bases and J 0 bases; nucleotides not matched to a gene: 0. The CDR3 is 13 amino acids. The CDR3 DNA follows: TGTGCCAGCAGGGACAGGAGCACAGATACGCAGTATTTT. Translation: CASRDRSTDTQYF.

This clone was recorded only once. This chain links TRBV10-3 with TRBJ1-6; no clear D gene. The V and J ends lost 1 base and 0 bases respectively, with 10 bases between them. The CDR3 runs to 17 residues. CDR1 and CDR2 from the germline V gene are ENHRY and SYGVKD. The CDR3 reads CAISELQQSSYNSPLHF. CDR3 bases: TGTGCCATCAGTGAGTTACAGCAGAGCTCCTATAATTCACCCCTCCACTTT.

The chain couples TRBV7-9 to TRBJ2-3, with 7 bases lining up with TRBD2. Germline V gene data show CDR1 as SEHNR and CDR2 as FQNEAQ (reference sequence). This CDR3 region has 16 residues. The V segment lost 3 bases and the J segment 1 base; nucleotides outside the gene matches: 7. CDR3 nucleotides: TGTGCCAGCAGCTTTTCGGGGGGTAGGGGCACAGATACGCAGTATTTT. As protein: CASSFSGGRGTDTQYF.

The V and J genes are TRBV2 and TRBJ1-1, with TRBD1 as a possible D gene (5 bases). This CDR3 contains 14 residues. V was cut by 5 bases and J by 1 base, with 11 bases left in between. The germline CDR1 and CDR2 sequences are SNHLY and FYNNEI. Here the CDR3 reads CASSQQVQNTEAFF. CDR3 nucleotide sequence: TGTGCCAGCAGTCAACAGGTCCAGAACACTGAAGCTTTCTTT.

The V and J genes are TRBV6-5 and TRBJ1-1, with a weak D call TRBD1 (6 bases). The CDR3 consists of 15 residues. Germline CDR1 reads MNHEY; CDR2 reads SVGAGI. V lost 8 bases to trimming and J lost 4 bases, with 20 bases between them. CDR3 protein: CASSLGGGAGTEAFF. CDR3 in DNA: TGTGCCAGCTCACTCGGCGGGGGCGCGGGCACTGAAGCTTTCTTT.

DNA for the CDR3: TGCGCCAGCAGGGAGACAGGGGCCCTTCTCTATGGCTACACCTTC. Its translation: CASRETGALLYGYTF. The chain combines TRBV10-2 with TRBJ1-2, with 8 bases matching TRBD1. The CDR3 is 15 amino acids. V lost 6 bases and J lost 4; bases outside the gene matches: 10. Germline assignment: CDR1 WSHSY and CDR2 SAAADI.